What follows are 27 T cell receptor beta chains derived from one specimen sequenced in a study of cytomegalovirus exposure and HLA in healthy donors. PCR used 60 Vbeta primers and 13 Jbeta primers. This table comes from immunoSEQ multiplex PCR, and its TCRdb copy is limited to in-frame clones, with some not included. The repertoire consists of roughly 180,000 clones, with 70% to 85% occurring once and the leading ten covering 1.2% to 1.5%. Material for sequencing was PBMCs. The receptor set was obtained from a woman aged 25 to 45 in good health and CMV-seropositive.

The V and J genes are TRBV2 and TRBJ1-1; D not resolved. Trimming removed 2 bases at V and 6 bases at J, with 10 bases between. The germline V gene encodes CDR1 SNHLY and CDR2 FYNNEI. The CDR3 totals 13 residues. The CDR3 sequence is CASSEMRVSEAFF. In nucleotides, the CDR3 is TGTGCCAGCAGTGAAATGAGGGTATCTGAAGCTTTCTTT.

The rearrangement uses TRBV27 and TRBJ2-2, with D maybe TRBD1 (5 bases). Germline values: CDR1 MNHEY, CDR2 SMNVEV (reference sequence). The CDR3 loop spans 15 amino acids. Trimming stripped 7 bases from V and 10 bases from J, with 22 bases between. The DNA of the CDR3 is TGTGCCAGCAACTCAGGGTTCTCAGGACGCGTGGAGCTGTTTTTT. It translates to CASNSGFSGRVELFF.

This clone was detected only once. V and J are TRBV28 and TRBJ2-1; 14 bases map to TRBD2. CDR3 length: 15 residues. Germline V lookup: CDR1 MDHEN, CDR2 SYDVKM. The trim removed 6 bases at V and 8 bases at J, leaving 6 bases unmatched. The CDR3 nucleotides read TGTGCCAGCAGGACTAGCGGGAGGGCTAAAGATGAGCAGTTCTTC. This encodes CASRTSGRAKDEQFF. The whole variable domain, filled in from reference TRBV28 and TRBJ2-1, reads DVKVTQSSRYLVKRTGEKVFLECVQDMDHENMFWYRQDPGLGLRLIYFSYDVKMKEKGDIPEGYSVSREKKERFSLILESASTNQTSMYLCASRTSGRAKDEQFFGPGTRLTVL.

This chain links TRBV27 with TRBJ2-5, with TRBD2 identical over 7 bases. This CDR3 comprises 14 residues. Per the germline V gene, CDR1 is MNHEY and CDR2 is SMNVEV (reference sequence). V was clipped by 6 bases and J by 5 bases; unmatched bases: 9. The CDR3 nucleotides read TGTGCCAGCAGGCCGGCGGGGGTAATGGAGACCCAGTACTTC. Protein product: CASRPAGVMETQYF.

The V call is TRBV14, the J call TRBJ2-7; 9 bases fit TRBD2. CDR3 size: 17 residues. The J segment lost 2 bases and the V segment lost 3 bases, leaving 11 bases of the junction unmatched. Germline-derived CDR1 and CDR2 are SGHDN and FVKESK. The CDR3 nucleotides are TGTGCCAGCAGCCATGGACCTCTTGAGCGGGAGGCCTACGAGCAGTACTTC. Amino acids: CASSHGPLEREAYEQYF.

The genes are TRBV7-2 and TRBJ1-5, with D tentatively TRBD1 (6 bases). Trimming took 1 base from V and 0 from J, leaving 10 bases between them. The CDR3 sequence is 16 residues long. Germline loops: CDR1 SGHTA, CDR2 FQGNSA. The CDR3 is CASSLEGVGSNQPQHF. The CDR3 DNA is TGTGCCAGCAGCTTAGAGGGGGTAGGTAGCAATCAGCCCCAGCATTTT.

The V gene is TRBV29-1, the J gene TRBJ1-2; 7 bases match TRBD1. From germline, CDR1 is SQVTM and CDR2 ANQGSEA. The length of the CDR3 is 12 residues. After removal of 7 bases from V and 1 base from J, the junction contained 3 bases not matched to a gene. The DNA for the CDR3 is TGCAGCGGCCGGGACAGTAACTATGGCTACACCTTC. It translates to CSGRDSNYGYTF.

The chain's CDR3 is CASSIDLGGAQTEAFF. The CDR3 nucleotides read TGTGCCAGTAGTATAGATCTAGGAGGGGCGCAGACTGAAGCTTTCTTT. The chain uses TRBV19 and TRBJ1-1, with D maybe TRBD1 (5 bases). The CDR3 has 16 amino acids. Germline CDR1 and CDR2: LNHDA and SQIVND (reference sequence). V shed 0 bases and J shed 5 bases, with 16 bases lying between them.

The chain employs TRBV2 and TRBJ2-1; TRBD1 agrees at 9 bases. CDR1 is SNHLY, CDR2 FYNNEI, per germline. The CDR3 contains 15 residues. V lost 8 bases to trimming and J lost 3 bases; unmatched junction nucleotides: 8. The CDR3 reads CASCLRGQGYNEQFF. In nucleotides, the CDR3 is TGTGCCAGCTGCCTCCGGGGACAGGGCTACAATGAGCAGTTCTTC. The whole variable domain, filled in from reference TRBV2 and TRBJ2-1, reads EPEVTQTPSHQVTQMGQEVILRCVPISNHLYFYWYRQILGQKVEFLVSFYNNEISEKSEIFDDQFSVERPDGSNFTLKIRSTKLEDSAMYFCASCLRGQGYNEQFFGPGTRLTVL.

This chain connects TRBV6-6 to TRBJ2-1; TRBD2 agrees at 10 bases. The germline CDR1 and CDR2 sequences are MNHNY and SVGAGI (reference sequence). The CDR3 loop spans 15 amino acids. After removal of 5 bases from V and 5 bases from J, the junction contained 6 bases not matched to a gene. The chain's CDR3 is CASSTVAGGNNEQFF. Here the CDR3 DNA reads TGTGCCAGCAGTACAGTAGCGGGAGGAAACAATGAGCAGTTCTTC.

V usage is TRBV18 and J usage is TRBJ2-7; TRBD1 matches at 9 bases. This CDR3 spans 16 amino acids. V shed 1 base and J 4 bases; nucleotides not matched to a gene: 8. CDR1 KGHSH and CDR2 LQKENI come from the germline V gene. CDR3 nucleotides: TGTGCCAGCTCACCACGGGGCCCGGGACAGGGTTACGAGCAGTACTTC. Protein product: CASSPRGPGQGYEQYF.

The rearrangement uses TRBV28 and TRBJ2-5; TRBD2 might be the D (5 bases). Germline V gene data show CDR1 as MDHEN and CDR2 as SYDVKM. Trimming took 2 bases from V and 1 from J, leaving 11 bases between them. The CDR3 covers 15 residues. Here the CDR3 DNA reads TGTGCCAGCAGTTTAAGCAGCGGCGCCCAAGAGACCCAGTACTTC. Protein: CASSLSSGAQETQYF.

This chain uses TRBV28 with TRBJ2-3; TRBD2 might be the D (6 bases). The V end was cut by 4 bases, the J end by 2 bases, with 13 bases between. The germline gives CDR1 MDHEN, CDR2 SYDVKM. This CDR3 contains 15 residues. In DNA form, the CDR3 reads TGTGCCAGCAGTTCGGCGGGACGGGACACAGATACGCAGTATTTT. This translates into CASSSAGRDTDTQYF.

This chain uses TRBV18 with TRBJ2-2; 7 bases fit TRBD1. J was trimmed by 5 bases and V by 11 bases; bases with no gene match: 11. Germline loops: CDR1 KGHSH, CDR2 LQKENI. The CDR3 sequence is 14 residues long. The CDR3 DNA sequence: TGTGCCTGCGCAGTAGGGGGCGAAACCGGGGAGCTGTTTTTT. Translation: CACAVGGETGELFF.

This chain links TRBV11-3 with TRBJ2-1, with 8 bases identical to TRBD1. V was clipped by 4 bases and J by 7 bases; unmatched bases: 6. Looked up from germline, CDR1 is SGHNT and CDR2 is YENEEA. The CDR3 consists of 14 residues. The CDR3 DNA is TGTGCCAGCAGCTCTCAGGGGGCGAATAATGAGCAGTTCTTC. It specifies CASSSQGANNEQFF.

This clone was picked up one time. Other nucleotide sequences in the sample specify the same CDR3. The J gene is TRBJ2-1, the V gene TRBV5-1, with 7 bases identical to TRBD2. V lost 0 bases, J lost 1 base, and 1 base stayed unmatched. Looked up from germline, CDR1 is SGHRS and CDR2 is YFSETQ. The CDR3 totals 15 residues. The CDR3: CASSLGGGSYNEQFF. In DNA, the CDR3 is TGCGCCAGCAGCTTGGGGGGAGGGTCCTACAATGAGCAGTTCTTC.

The chain recombines TRBV5-1 with TRBJ2-1; TRBD2 aligns across 7 bases. Unmatched junction bases numbered 12, after V lost 3 bases and J lost 9 bases. The CDR3 sequence is 15 residues long. Germline CDR1 SGHRS, CDR2 YFSETQ. CDR3 nucleotide sequence: TGCGCCAGCAGCTCCTTCCTAGGCGGGAGTCTTGAGCAGTTCTTC. This translates into CASSSFLGGSLEQFF.

CDR3 protein: CASSLGEVETQYF. Written as DNA, the CDR3 is TGTGCCAGCAGCTTAGGAGAGGTGGAGACCCAGTACTTC. The gene calls are TRBV7-6 and TRBJ2-5, with D uncertain. V shed 1 base and J shed 5 bases, with 8 bases lying between them. CDR1 is SGHVS and CDR2 is FNYEAQ in the germline V gene. The CDR3 is made up of 13 amino acids. The whole variable domain, remainder taken from reference TRBV7-6 and TRBJ2-5, is GAGVSQSPRYKVTKRGQDVALRCDPISGHVSLYWYRQALGQGPEFLTYFNYEAQQDKSGLPNDRFSAERPEGSISTLTIQRTEQRDSAMYRCASSLGEVETQYFGPGTRLLVL.

J is TRBJ2-1 and V is TRBV5-1, with D tentatively TRBD2 (5 bases). This CDR3 is 14 amino acids long. In germline, CDR1 is SGHRS, CDR2 YFSETQ. Trimming cost V 2 bases and J 2 bases, with 8 bases left between them. Here the CDR3 DNA reads TGCGCCAGCAGCTTAACGAGGGCCTACAATGAGCAGTTCTTC. Residues: CASSLTRAYNEQFF. Drawing the rest from reference TRBV5-1 and TRBJ2-1, the complete variable domain is KAGVTQTPRYLIKTRGQQVTLSCSPISGHRSVSWYQQTPGQGLQFLFEYFSETQRNKGNFPGRFSGRQFSNSRSEMNVSTLELGDSALYLCASSLTRAYNEQFFGPGTRLTVL.

The V gene is TRBV28, the J gene TRBJ2-7, with TRBD1 identical over 7 bases. Germline values: CDR1 MDHEN, CDR2 SYDVKM. The CDR3 has 15 amino acids. V dropped 5 bases and J dropped 2; count of bases not matched to a gene: 9. CDR3 residues: CASSPPTGAPYEQYF. In DNA form, the CDR3 reads TGTGCCAGCAGTCCCCCAACAGGGGCCCCCTACGAGCAGTACTTC. The whole variable domain, filled in from reference TRBV28 and TRBJ2-7, reads DVKVTQSSRYLVKRTGEKVFLECVQDMDHENMFWYRQDPGLGLRLIYFSYDVKMKEKGDIPEGYSVSREKKERFSLILESASTNQTSMYLCASSPPTGAPYEQYFGPGTRLTVT.

The chain uses TRBV4-3 and TRBJ2-7; 11 positions agree with TRBD2. The J segment lost 0 bases and the V segment lost 4 bases, leaving 5 bases of the junction unmatched. CDR1 is LGHNA, CDR2 YSLEER, per germline. CDR3 length: 16 amino acids. This CDR3 is CASSPGTSGNSYEQYF. CDR3 DNA sequence: TGCGCCAGCAGCCCTGGGACTAGCGGTAACTCCTACGAGCAGTACTTC.

The rearrangement uses TRBV10-3 and TRBJ2-5; 9 nucleotides match TRBD2. The J call may be in error: the DNA end matches TRBJ2-7 better. Germline CDR1 is ENHRY and CDR2 is SYGVKD. This CDR3 contains 14 residues. The CDR3 DNA sequence: TGTGCCATCAGCGGCACGGCGGGAGGGGGCGAGCAGTACTTC. Residues: CAISGTAGGGEQYF.

The chain employs TRBV7-9 and TRBJ2-7, with D maybe TRBD2 (5 bases). Trimming shortened V by 1 base and J by 4 bases, and 14 bases separated the two germline ends. The CDR3 runs to 15 residues. CDR1 and CDR2 (germline): SEHNR, FQNEAQ (reference sequence). The CDR3 DNA is TGTGCCAGCAGCTTAGGACTTCCGAGGGTGTACGAGCAGTACTTC. It yields the protein CASSLGLPRVYEQYF.

The chain links TRBV19 to TRBJ1-1, with 8 nucleotides matching TRBD1. The CDR3 extends over 14 amino acids. Trimming cost V 3 bases and J 5 bases; bases outside gene matches: 5. Per germline, CDR1 LNHDA and CDR2 SQIVND (reference sequence). The CDR3 DNA sequence: TGTGCCAGTAGTATCGGACAGGGCAGGACTGAAGCTTTCTTT. Protein sequence: CASSIGQGRTEAFF. The full variable domain, rest sourced from reference TRBV19 and TRBJ1-1, is DGGITQSPKYLFRKEGQNVTLSCEQNLNHDAMYWYRQDPGQGLRLIYYSQIVNDFQKGDIAEGYSVSREKKESFPLTVTSAQKNPTAFYLCASSIGQGRTEAFFGQGTRLTVV.

J is TRBJ2-7 and V is TRBV7-8; D is undetermined. The V end was cut by 4 bases, the J end by 0 bases, with 10 bases between. This CDR3 has 14 amino acids. CDR1 is SGHVS and CDR2 is FQNEAQ in the germline V gene. The CDR3 loop reads CASSSERSSYEQYF. CDR3 sequence (DNA): TGTGCCAGCAGCTCGGAGAGAAGCTCCTACGAGCAGTACTTC.

This sequence joins TRBV7-6 and TRBJ1-1, with 8 bases fitting TRBD1. The CDR3 has 15 amino acids. The V segment lost 3 bases and the J segment 4 bases; nucleotides outside the gene matches: 7. Germline CDR1 reads SGHVS; CDR2 reads FNYEAQ. The CDR3 here is CASSFGQGGGTEAFF. As DNA, the CDR3 is TGTGCCAGCAGCTTCGGACAGGGCGGCGGCACTGAAGCTTTCTTT.

The chain is built from TRBV5-4 and TRBJ1-4; 9 bases fit TRBD1. Germline loops: CDR1 SGHNT, CDR2 YYREEE (reference sequence). The CDR3 consists of 14 residues. V dropped 7 bases and J dropped 7; count of bases not matched to a gene: 8. The CDR3 nucleotides read TGTGCCAGCGGGACCGGGACAGGGCTTGAAAAACTGTTTTTT. Protein sequence: CASGTGTGLEKLFF.